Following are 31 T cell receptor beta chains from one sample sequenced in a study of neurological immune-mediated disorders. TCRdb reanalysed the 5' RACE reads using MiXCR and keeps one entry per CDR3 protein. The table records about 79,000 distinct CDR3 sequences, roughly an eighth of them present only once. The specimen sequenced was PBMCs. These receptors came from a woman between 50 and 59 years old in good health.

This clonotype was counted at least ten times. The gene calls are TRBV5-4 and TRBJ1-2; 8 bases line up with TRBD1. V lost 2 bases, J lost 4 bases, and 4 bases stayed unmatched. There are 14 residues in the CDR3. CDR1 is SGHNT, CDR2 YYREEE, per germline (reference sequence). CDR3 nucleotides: TGTGCCAGCAGCTTTCAGGGGGCCTCCTATGGCTACACCTTC. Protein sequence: CASSFQGASYGYTF.

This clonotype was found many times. In DNA form, the CDR3 reads TGCGCCAGCAGCCGGACTAGCGGCCTCTACAATGAGCAGTTCTTC. Amino acid sequence: CASSRTSGLYNEQFF. The chain employs TRBV5-1 and TRBJ2-1, with TRBD2 identical over 10 bases. The V and J ends lost 4 bases and 3 bases, in that order; junction bases with no gene match: 4. CDR3 length equals 15 residues. Germline CDR1 is SGHRS and CDR2 is YFSETQ.

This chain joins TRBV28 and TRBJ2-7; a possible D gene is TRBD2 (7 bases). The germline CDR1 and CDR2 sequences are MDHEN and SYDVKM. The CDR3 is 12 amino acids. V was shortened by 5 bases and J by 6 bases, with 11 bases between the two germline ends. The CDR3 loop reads CASSTRGAEQYF. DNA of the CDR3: TGTGCCAGCAGTACCCGGGGGGCCGAGCAGTACTTC. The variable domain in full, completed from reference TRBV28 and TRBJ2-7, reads DVKVTQSSRYLVKRTGEKVFLECVQDMDHENMFWYRQDPGLGLRLIYFSYDVKMKEKGDIPEGYSVSREKKERFSLILESASTNQTSMYLCASSTRGAEQYFGPGTRLTVT.

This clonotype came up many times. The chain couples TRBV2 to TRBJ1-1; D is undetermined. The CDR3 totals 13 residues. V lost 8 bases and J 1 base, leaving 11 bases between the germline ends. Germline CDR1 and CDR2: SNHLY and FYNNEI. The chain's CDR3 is CASAQHENTEAFF. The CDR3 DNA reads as TGTGCCAGCGCTCAACACGAGAACACTGAAGCTTTCTTT.

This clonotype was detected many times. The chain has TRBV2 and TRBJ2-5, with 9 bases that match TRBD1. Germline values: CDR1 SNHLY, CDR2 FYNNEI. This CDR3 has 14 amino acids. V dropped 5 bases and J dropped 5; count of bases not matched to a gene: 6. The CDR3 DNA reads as TGTGCCAGCAGTTCGACAGGGGGAGTGGAGACCCAGTACTTC. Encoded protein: CASSSTGGVETQYF.

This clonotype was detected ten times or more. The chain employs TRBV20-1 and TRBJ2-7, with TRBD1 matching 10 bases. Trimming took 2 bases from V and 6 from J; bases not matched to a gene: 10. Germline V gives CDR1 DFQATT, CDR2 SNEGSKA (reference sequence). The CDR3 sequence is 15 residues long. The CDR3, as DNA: TGCAGTGCTAGATCTCCCGGGACAGGGGCGGGCGAGCAGTACTTC. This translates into CSARSPGTGAGEQYF.

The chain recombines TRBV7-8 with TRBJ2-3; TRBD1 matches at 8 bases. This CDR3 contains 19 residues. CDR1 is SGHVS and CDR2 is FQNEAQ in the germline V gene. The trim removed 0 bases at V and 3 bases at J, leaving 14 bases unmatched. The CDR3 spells CASSLALATGVERTDTQYF. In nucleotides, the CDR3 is TGTGCCAGCAGCTTAGCCCTAGCGACAGGGGTAGAGCGTACAGATACGCAGTATTTT. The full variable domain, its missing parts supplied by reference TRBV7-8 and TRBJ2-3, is GAGVSQSPRYKVAKRGQDVALRCDPISGHVSLFWYQQALGQGPEFLTYFQNEAQLDKSGLPSDRFFAERPEGSVSTLKIQRTQQEDSAVYLCASSLALATGVERTDTQYFGPGTRLTVL.

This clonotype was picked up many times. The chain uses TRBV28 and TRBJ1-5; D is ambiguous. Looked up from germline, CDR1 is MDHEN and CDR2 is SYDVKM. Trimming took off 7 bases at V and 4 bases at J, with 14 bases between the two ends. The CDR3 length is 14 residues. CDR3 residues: CASTLPLGNQPQHF. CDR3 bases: TGTGCCAGCACCTTACCCCTCGGGAATCAGCCCCAGCATTTT.

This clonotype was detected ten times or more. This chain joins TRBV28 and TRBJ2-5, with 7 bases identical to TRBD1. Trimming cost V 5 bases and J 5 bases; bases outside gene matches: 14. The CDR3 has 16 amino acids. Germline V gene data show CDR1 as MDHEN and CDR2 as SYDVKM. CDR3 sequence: CASSPTRGRRTETQYF. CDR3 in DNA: TGTGCCAGCAGTCCGACGAGGGGGCGCCGTACGGAGACCCAGTACTTC.

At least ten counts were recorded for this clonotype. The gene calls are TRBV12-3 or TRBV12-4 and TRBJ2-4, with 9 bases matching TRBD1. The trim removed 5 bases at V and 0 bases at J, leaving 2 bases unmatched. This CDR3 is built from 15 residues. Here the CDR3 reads CASSRQGVAKNIQYF. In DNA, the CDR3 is TGTGCCAGCAGTCGACAGGGGGTAGCCAAAAACATTCAGTACTTC.

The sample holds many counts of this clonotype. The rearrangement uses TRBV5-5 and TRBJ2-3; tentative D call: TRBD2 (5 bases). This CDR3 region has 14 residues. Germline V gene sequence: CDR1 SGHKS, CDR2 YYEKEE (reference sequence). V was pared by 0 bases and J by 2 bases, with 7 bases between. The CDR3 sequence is CASSLERFTDTQYF. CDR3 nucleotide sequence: TGTGCCAGCAGCTTGGAGCGGTTCACAGATACGCAGTATTTT.

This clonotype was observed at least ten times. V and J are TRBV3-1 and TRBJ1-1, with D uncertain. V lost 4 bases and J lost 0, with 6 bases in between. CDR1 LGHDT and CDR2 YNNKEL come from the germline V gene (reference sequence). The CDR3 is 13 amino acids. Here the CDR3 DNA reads TGTGCCAGCAGCCCAACAGTGAACACTGAAGCTTTCTTT. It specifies CASSPTVNTEAFF.

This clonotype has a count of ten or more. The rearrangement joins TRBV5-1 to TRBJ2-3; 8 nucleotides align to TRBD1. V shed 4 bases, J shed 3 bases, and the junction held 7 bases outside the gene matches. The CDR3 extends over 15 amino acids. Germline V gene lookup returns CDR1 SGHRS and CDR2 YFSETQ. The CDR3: CASSRGQGGTDTQYF. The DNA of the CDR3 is TGCGCCAGCAGCCGAGGACAGGGCGGGACAGATACGCAGTATTTT.

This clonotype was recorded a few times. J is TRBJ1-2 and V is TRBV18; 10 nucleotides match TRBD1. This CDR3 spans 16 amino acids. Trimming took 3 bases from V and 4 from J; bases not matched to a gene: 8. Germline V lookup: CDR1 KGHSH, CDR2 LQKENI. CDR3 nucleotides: TGTGCCAGCTCACCGGGACAGGGGCAAGGAAGCTATGGCTACACCTTC. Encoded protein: CASSPGQGQGSYGYTF.

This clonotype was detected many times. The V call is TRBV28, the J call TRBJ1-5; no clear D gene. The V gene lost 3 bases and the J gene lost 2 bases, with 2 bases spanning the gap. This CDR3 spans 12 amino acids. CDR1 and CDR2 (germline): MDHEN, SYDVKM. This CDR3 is CASSLGNQPQHF. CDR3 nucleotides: TGTGCCAGCAGTTTGGGCAATCAGCCCCAGCATTTT.

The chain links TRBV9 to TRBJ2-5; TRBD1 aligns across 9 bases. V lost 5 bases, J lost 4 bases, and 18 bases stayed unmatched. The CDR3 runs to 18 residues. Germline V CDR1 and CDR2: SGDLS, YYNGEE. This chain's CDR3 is CASSLAPGTGGRRETQYF. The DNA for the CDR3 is TGTGCCAGCAGTCTCGCCCCTGGAACAGGGGGCAGGAGAGAGACCCAGTACTTC.

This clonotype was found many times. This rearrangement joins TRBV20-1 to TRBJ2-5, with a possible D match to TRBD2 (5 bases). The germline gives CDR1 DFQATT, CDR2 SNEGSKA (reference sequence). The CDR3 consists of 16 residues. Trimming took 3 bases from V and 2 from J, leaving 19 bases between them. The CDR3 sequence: CSASLLEPRQQETQYF. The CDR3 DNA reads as TGCAGTGCTAGCCTACTAGAACCACGCCAGCAAGAGACCCAGTACTTC.

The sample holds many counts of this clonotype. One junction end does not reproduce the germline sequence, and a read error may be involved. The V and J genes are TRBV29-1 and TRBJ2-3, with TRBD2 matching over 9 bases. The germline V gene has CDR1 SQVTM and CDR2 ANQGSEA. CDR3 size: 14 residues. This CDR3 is CSLMEGTSRDTQYF. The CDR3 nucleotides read TGCAGCCTTATGGAGGGGACTAGCAGAGATACGCAGTATTTT.

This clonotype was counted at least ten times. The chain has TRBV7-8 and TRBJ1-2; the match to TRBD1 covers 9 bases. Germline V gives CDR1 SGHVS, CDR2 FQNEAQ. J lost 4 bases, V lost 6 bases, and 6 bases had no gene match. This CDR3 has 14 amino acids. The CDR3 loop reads CASSYTGGVYGYTF. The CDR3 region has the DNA TGTGCCAGCAGTTACACAGGGGGCGTCTATGGCTACACCTTC.

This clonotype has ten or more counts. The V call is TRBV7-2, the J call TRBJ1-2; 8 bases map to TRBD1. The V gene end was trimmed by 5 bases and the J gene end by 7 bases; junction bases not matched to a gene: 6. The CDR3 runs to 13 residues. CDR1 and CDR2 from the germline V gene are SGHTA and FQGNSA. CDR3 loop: CASSVDRGSGYTF. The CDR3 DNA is TGTGCCAGCAGCGTTGACAGGGGTAGTGGCTACACCTTC.

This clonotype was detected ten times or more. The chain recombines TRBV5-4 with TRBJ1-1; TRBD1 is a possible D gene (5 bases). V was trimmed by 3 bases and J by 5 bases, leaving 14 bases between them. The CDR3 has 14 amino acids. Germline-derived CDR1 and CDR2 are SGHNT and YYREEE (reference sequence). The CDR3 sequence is CASSSEAGGTEAFF. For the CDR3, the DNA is TGTGCCAGCAGCTCCGAAGCGGGGGGTACTGAAGCTTTCTTT.

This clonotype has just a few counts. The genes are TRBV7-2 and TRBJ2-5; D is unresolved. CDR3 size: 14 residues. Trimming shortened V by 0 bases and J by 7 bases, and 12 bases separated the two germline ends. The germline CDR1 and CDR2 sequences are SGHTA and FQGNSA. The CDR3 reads CASSLADLEGTQYF. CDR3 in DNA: TGTGCCAGCAGCTTAGCGGACCTTGAAGGGACCCAGTACTTC. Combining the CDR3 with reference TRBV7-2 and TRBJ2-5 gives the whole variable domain GAGVSQSPSNKVTEKGKDVELRCDPISGHTALYWYRQSLGQGLEFLIYFQGNSAPDKSGLPSDRFSAERTGGSVSTLTIQRTQQEDSAVYLCASSLADLEGTQYFGPGTRLLVL.

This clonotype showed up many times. The CDR3 DNA follows: TGCAGTGCTACAGGGTGGGGAGAGAACACTGAAGCTTTCTTT. It codes for CSATGWGENTEAFF. The chain combines TRBV20-1 with TRBJ1-1, with D possibly TRBD1 on 5 matching bases. This CDR3 has 14 residues. V shed 4 bases and J shed 1 base, with 13 bases lying between them. CDR1 and CDR2 (germline): DFQATT, SNEGSKA (reference sequence).

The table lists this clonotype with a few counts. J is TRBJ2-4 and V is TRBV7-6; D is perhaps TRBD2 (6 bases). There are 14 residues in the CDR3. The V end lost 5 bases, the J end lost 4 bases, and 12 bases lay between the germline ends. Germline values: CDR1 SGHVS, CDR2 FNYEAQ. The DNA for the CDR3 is TGTGCCAGCAGCCCGGGACTCTATAAAAACATTCAGTACTTC. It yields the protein CASSPGLYKNIQYF. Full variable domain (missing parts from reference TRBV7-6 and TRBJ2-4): GAGVSQSPRYKVTKRGQDVALRCDPISGHVSLYWYRQALGQGPEFLTYFNYEAQQDKSGLPNDRFSAERPEGSISTLTIQRTEQRDSAMYRCASSPGLYKNIQYFGAGTRLSVL.

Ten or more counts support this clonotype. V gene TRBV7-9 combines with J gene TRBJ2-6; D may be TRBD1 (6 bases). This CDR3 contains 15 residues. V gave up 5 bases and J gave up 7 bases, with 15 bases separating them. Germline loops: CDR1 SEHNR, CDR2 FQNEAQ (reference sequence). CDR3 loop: CASSPPRQEANVLTF. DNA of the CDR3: TGTGCCAGCAGCCCCCCGCGACAGGAAGCCAACGTCCTGACTTTC.

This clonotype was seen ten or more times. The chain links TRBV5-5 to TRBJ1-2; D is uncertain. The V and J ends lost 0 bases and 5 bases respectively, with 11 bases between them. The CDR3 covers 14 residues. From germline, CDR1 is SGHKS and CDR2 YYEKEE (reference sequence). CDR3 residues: CASSLALEGYGYTF. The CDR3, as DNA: TGTGCCAGCAGCTTGGCCTTGGAGGGTTATGGCTACACCTTC.

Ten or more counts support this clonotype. DNA of the CDR3: TGCGCCAGCAGCGCCGGGACAGGGGTCTACGAGCAGTACTTC. The encoded protein is CASSAGTGVYEQYF. The J gene is TRBJ2-7, the V gene TRBV5-1; 10 positions agree with TRBD1. V shed 4 bases, J shed 3 bases, and the junction held 4 bases outside the gene matches. The CDR3 runs to 14 residues. Germline CDR1 reads SGHRS; CDR2 reads YFSETQ.

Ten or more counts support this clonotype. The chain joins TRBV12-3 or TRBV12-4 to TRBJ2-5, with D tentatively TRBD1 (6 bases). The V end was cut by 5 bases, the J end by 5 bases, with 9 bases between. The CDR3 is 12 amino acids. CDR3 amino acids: CASSRQVETQYF. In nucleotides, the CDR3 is TGTGCCAGCAGTCGACAGGTGGAGACCCAGTACTTC.

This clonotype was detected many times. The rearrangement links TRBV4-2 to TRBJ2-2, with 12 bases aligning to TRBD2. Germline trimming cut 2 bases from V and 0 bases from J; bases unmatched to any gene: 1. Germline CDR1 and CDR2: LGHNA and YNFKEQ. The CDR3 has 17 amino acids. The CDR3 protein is CASSQLAGGPNTGELFF. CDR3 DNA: TGTGCCAGCAGCCAACTAGCGGGGGGGCCGAACACCGGGGAGCTGTTTTTT.

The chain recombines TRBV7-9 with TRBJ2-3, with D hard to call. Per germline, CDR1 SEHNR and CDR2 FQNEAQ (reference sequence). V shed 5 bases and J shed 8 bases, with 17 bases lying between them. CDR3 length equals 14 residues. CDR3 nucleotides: TGTGCCAGCAGCCCCCATTTTCTCACAACTACGCAGTATTTT. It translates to CASSPHFLTTTQYF.

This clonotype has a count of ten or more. CDR3 amino acids: CSARGSYLTNTGELFF. CDR3 DNA sequence: TGCAGTGCTAGGGGATCTTATCTAACGAACACCGGGGAGCTGTTTTTT. The V and J genes are TRBV20-1 and TRBJ2-2, with D unclear. V lost 3 bases, J lost 0 bases, and 14 bases lay in between. Germline-derived CDR1 and CDR2 are DFQATT and SNEGSKA (reference sequence). This CDR3 has 16 residues.